This T cell receptor beta chain was retrieved from a study of T cells after yellow fever vaccination. CDR3 size: 15 residues. Germline V gives CDR1 SEHNR, CDR2 FQNEAQ (reference sequence). V dropped 1 base and J dropped 8 bases, with 15 bases sitting between them. In making TCR cDNA, 5'RACE template switching added a universal primer site and UMIs to it. TCRdb called the 5' RACE reads again in MiXCR, with one record for every CDR3 protein. In the table there are around 330,000 distinct CDR3 sequences, less than 4.5% of which are singletons. This clonotype was seen ten or more times. This TCR was sampled from a man aged 18 to 30 who received the YFV17D yellow fever vaccine. The genes are TRBV7-9 and TRBJ2-1; D unresolved. The sequenced sample was PBMCs, obtained on the day of the yellow fever booster vaccination. Here the CDR3 reads CASSLDGVARHEQFF. In DNA form, the CDR3 reads TGTGCCAGCAGCTTAGATGGGGTTGCGAGGCATGAGCAGTTCTTC.